This T cell receptor (beta chain) appears in the sequencing data of a study of blood T cells in healthy people across ages. The study's findings and limits: It was not known whether donors were CMV positive (a possible confounder of expanded clonotype changes).

It was with a sample-barcoded 5' primer and a J-beta primer mix that a second PCR of roughly 7 to 11 cycles was run. A template-switch adaptor that had 12 random nucleotides put a tag on each cDNA molecule. Each CDR3 protein is one row after TCRdb ran MiXCR on the 5' RACE reads. The sample lists approximately 780,000 distinct CDR3 sequences, around a quarter occurring once. The CDR3 contains 14 residues. Trimming shortened V by 1 base and J by 3 bases, and 7 bases separated the two germline ends. Germline lookup yields CDR1 MGHRA and CDR2 YSYEKL. Note on this clonotype: Its antigen is still unknown.

PBMCs numbering at least 6.5 million were isolated per sample. The same sample was also studied in work on T cells of mothers and their children.

Material: blood. The TCR sequence derives from a boy between 10 and 17 years old in good health. The chain recombines TRBV4-1 with TRBJ2-4, with D tentatively TRBD2 (5 bases). DNA of the CDR3: TGCGCCAGCAGCCAAGGGGCGGGCAAAAACATTCAGTACTTC. This sequence encodes CASSQGAGKNIQYF.